This T cell receptor beta chain was recorded in a study of blood T cells in healthy people across ages (dated by TCRdb to between 2015 and 2016). Some background on the complete study: In model experiments, roughly one uniquely barcoded TCR beta cDNA molecule per two T cells was captured by template switching. Age-related changes in TCR beta repertoire diversity were measured in the study by deep sequencing normalized with unique cDNA molecular identifiers. Four age groups were formed from the donors: young (average 16 years), middle-aged (just under 40), aged (about 68) and long-lived (around 82). To avoid experimental bias, donors of different ages were spread randomly across the sequencing lanes. For two donors (one aged 18 to 30 and one aged 80 or older), the study analyzed two additional independent replicas of 1 million unique cDNA reads from the same blood draw. General study outcomes and caveats: There was a strong correlation between observed TCR beta diversity and the percentage of naive T cells measured by flow cytometry. Donor CMV infection status was unknown, potentially confounding age-related changes in expanded clonotypes. Observed TCR beta diversity per million T cells fell roughly linearly with age, and a significant reduction was already apparent by age around 40. Because profiling used bulk unsorted PBMCs, naive and antigen-experienced compartments could not be compared conclusively. Compared with the aged group, more naive CD4+ T cells, fewer expanded clones and increased TCR diversity were shown by the long-lived group, suggesting age selection. Estimates of total diversity from one million sequenced T cells were regarded as lower bounds and underestimates.

The cysteine opens and the phenylalanine closes a CDR3 of 13 amino acids. Only the CDR3 part of the read is kept: 39 bases, read in frame from the first base. V loses 8 bases at its end and J loses 5 bases; junction bases beyond the gene matches: 5. The germline V gene encodes CDR1 ENHRY and CDR2 SYGVKD. The 35 to 40 donors, aged 6 to 90 years, were systemically healthy Caucasian individuals from Russia. Each donor gave around 9.9 milliliters of peripheral blood, collected into EDTA-treated Vacutainer tubes. Ficoll-Paque density-gradient centrifugation was used to isolate PBMCs, with at least 6.5 million per sample. Trizol reagent was used to extract total RNA from PBMCs, with at least 5 micrograms per sample. The percentages of naive CD45RAhigh/CD27high T cells were determined by flow cytometry on a PBMC aliquot from every donor. The protocol used for the library was 5' RACE. Sequenced using an Illumina HiSeq 2500. The second PCR ran for roughly 7 to 12 cycles and used a J-beta primer mix along with a sample-barcoded 5' primer. A unique molecular identifier was introduced onto each TCR beta cDNA molecule by a template-switch 5' adaptor carrying 12 random nucleotides. Each sample yielded at least 3 million CDR3-containing paired-end reads. First-strand cDNA was synthesized from all RNA with the Mint cDNA synthesis kit, primed by a TRBC-specific oligonucleotide. All cDNA was treated with uracil-DNA glycosylase and then went through a first 18-cycle PCR with the universal primers M1SS and BC2_uni_R. Per the authors' processing: For normalization, 1 million high-quality reads, each with a distinct molecular identifier, were randomly selected from each sample. Instead of being binned into consensus sequences, reads with shared molecular identifiers were discarded. MiTCR, with a Q25 quality threshold and the strictest error-elimination algorithm, was used for CDR3 identification, clonotype clustering and error correction. Lower-bound total TCR beta diversity was estimated with a nonparametric unseen species model using Euler transformation. The public reads were reanalyzed by TCRdb: fastp trimming at Q25, MiXCR alignment, in-frame beta chains only. Each entry merges the rows of one CDR3 protein and shows their most common DNA and genes. The V and J calls follow TCRdb's processing rather than the paper's. Recorded for this sample are fewer than 950,000 distinct CDR3 sequences; 36% of them occurred a single time. Clones ranked in the top ten supply approximately 13% of the sample.

This clonotype was recorded many times. Its antigen is unknown. No quality values exist for individual bases; no much larger clone is one base distant. Sample: blood. This TCR was recovered from a man between 18 and 35 years old in good health. The sequence is built from TRBV10-3 and TRBJ2-3, with 9 bases matching TRBD1. The CDR3 corresponds to CAIWTGAGDTQYF. The sequenced DNA is TGTGCCATCTGGACAGGGGCTGGAGATACGCAGTATTTT.